The clone carrying this T cell receptor (beta chain) occurred once. Its target is not known. This CDR3 contains 12 residues. Trimming left V 1 base short and J 6 bases short, with 4 bases between. CDR1 is SGHTA, CDR2 FQGTGA, per germline. The data originate from a study of radiotherapy plus CTLA-4 blockade in lung cancer. Study conclusions and caveats: Peripheral blood showed expansion of tumor-derived TCR clones after radiotherapy and ipilimumab.

TCRdb keeps only in-frame clones here, not all; method: immunoSEQ multiplex PCR. The sample includes roughly 130,000 clones, 85% to 90% of them seen just once. This TCR came from a human donor with non-small cell lung cancer that progressed on radiotherapy plus ipilimumab. The V and J genes are TRBV7-3 and TRBJ2-1; D uncertain. Sequences were derived from peripheral blood, sampled from a patient treated with radiotherapy plus ipilimumab. The CDR3 region has the DNA TGTGCCAGCAGCTTAAATCGCAATGAGCAGTTCTTC. Translation gives CASSLNRNEQFF.